This T cell receptor beta chain emerged from a study of response to subunit inactivated influenza vaccine. The CDR3 is 12 amino acids. Between the trimmed V and J ends, which lost 6 bases and 10 bases, there was a span of 13 bases. Germline CDR1 and CDR2: MNHEY and SVGAGI. TCRdb used MiXCR to reprocess the RT-PCR reads, holding one entry per CDR3 protein. The sample records some 540,000 distinct CDR3 sequences, under 30% being singletons. Another study also made use of these data, one on T cells expressing NK-cell markers. That work states: What made the TCR beta cDNA was 5'RACE template switching with UMIs.

The V call is TRBV6-5, the J call TRBJ2-1, with D tentatively TRBD1 or TRBD2 (5 bases each). The sequence was collected from a man aged 50-59 years who received an inactivated influenza vaccine. The sequencing used CD4+ T cells sorted from PBMCs, collected 11 to 12 days after vaccination. The CDR3 here is CASSYRTGEQFF. As DNA, the CDR3 is TGTGCCAGCAGCTACAGGACGGGAGAGCAGTTCTTC.